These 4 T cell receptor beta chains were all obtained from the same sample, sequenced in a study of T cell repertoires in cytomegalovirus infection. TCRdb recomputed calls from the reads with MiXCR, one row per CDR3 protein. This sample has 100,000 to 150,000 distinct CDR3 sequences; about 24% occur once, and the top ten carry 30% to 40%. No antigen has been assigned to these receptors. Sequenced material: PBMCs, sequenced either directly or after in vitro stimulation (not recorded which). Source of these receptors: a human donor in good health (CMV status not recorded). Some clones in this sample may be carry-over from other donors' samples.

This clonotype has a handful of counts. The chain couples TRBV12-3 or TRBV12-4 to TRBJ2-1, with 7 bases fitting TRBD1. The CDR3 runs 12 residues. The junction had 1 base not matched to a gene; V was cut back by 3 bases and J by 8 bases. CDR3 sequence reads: CASSFTGDEQFF. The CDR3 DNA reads TGTGCCAGCAGTTTTACAGGGGATGAGCAGTTCTTC.

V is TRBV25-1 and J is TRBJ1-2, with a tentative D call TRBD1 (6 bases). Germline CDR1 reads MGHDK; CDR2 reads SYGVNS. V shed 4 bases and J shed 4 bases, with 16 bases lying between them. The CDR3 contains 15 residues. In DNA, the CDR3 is TGTGCCAGCAGTGGAGACAGGTGGTCCGCCTATGGCTACACCTTC. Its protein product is CASSGDRWSAYGYTF.

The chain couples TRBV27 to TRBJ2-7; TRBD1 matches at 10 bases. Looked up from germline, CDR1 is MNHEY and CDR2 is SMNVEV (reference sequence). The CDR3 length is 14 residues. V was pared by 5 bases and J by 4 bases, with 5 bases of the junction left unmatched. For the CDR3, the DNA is TGTGCCAGCAGTAAGGGACAGGGGAATTACGAGCAGTACTTC. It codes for CASSKGQGNYEQYF.

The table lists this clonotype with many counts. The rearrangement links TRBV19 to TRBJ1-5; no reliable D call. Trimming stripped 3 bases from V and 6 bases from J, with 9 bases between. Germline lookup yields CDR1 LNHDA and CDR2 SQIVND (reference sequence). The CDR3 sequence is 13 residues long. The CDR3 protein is CASSITVGQPQHF. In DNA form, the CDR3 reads TGTGCCAGTAGTATTACGGTAGGTCAGCCCCAGCATTTT.